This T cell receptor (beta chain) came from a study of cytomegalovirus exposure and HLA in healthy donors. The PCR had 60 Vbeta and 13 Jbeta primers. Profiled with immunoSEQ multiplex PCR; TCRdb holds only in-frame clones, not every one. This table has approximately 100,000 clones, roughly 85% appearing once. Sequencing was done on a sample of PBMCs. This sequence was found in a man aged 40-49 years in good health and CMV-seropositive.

CDR3 DNA: TGTGCCACCAGCAGAGATGGCCACAGGGGGACCAATGAGCAGTTCTTC. It encodes CATSRDGHRGTNEQFF. The chain carries TRBV15 and TRBJ2-1; 8 bases align to TRBD1. The germline V gene has CDR1 LNHNV and CDR2 YYDKDF (reference sequence). V lost 0 bases and J lost 6; bases outside the gene matches: 7. This CDR3 spans 16 amino acids.